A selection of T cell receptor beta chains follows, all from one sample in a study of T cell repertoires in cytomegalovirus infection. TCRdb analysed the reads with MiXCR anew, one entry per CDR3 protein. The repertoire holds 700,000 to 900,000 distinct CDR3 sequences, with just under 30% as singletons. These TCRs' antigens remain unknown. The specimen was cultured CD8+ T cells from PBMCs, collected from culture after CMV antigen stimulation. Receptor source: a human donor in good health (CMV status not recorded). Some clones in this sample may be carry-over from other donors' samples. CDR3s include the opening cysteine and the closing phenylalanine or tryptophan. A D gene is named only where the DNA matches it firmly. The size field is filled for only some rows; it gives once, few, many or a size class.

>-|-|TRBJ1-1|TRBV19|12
TGTGCCAGTAGTATCGGAAAGACTGAAGCTTTCTTT
CASSIGKTEAFF
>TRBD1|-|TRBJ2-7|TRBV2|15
TGTGCCACCGATCCCGACAGGGCTGAAGGCTACGAGCAGTACTTC
CATDPDRAEGYEQYF
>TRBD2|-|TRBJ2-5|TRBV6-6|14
TGTGCCGCCTGGAGCGGGGTATACCAAGAGACCCAGTACTTC
CAAWSGVYQETQYF
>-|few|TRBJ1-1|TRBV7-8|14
TGTGCCAGCAGCTTAGCGGGCCCCGACACTGAAGCTTTCTTT
CASSLAGPDTEAFF
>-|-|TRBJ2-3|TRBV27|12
TGTGCCAGCAGTTCGGCATTAGATACGCAGTATTTT
CASSSALDTQYF
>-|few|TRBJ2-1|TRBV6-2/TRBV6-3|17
TGTGCCAGCAGTTCCCCTAGGGAGGGGGTGGACCACAATGAGCAGTTCTTC
CASSSPREGVDHNEQFF
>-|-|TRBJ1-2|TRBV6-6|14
TGTGCCAGCAGTTACAGCGATCCTAACTATGGCTACACCTTC
CASSYSDPNYGYTF
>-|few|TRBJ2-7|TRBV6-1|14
TGTGCCAGCAGTTCCGGCGGGATACCCTACGAGCAGTACTTC
CASSSGGIPYEQYF
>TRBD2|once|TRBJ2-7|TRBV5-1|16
TGCGCCAGCAGCGCAGGACTAGCGGGGAGCTCCTACGAGCAGTACTTC
CASSAGLAGSSYEQYF
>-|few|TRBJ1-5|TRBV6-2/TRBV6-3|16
TGTGCCACAACTCCGGGCGACAGATATAGCAATCAGCCCCAGCATTTT
CATTPGDRYSNQPQHF
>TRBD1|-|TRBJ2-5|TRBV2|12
TGTGCCAGCAGCGACAGGGTAGAGACCCAGTACTTC
CASSDRVETQYF
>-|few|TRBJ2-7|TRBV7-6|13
TGTGCCAGCAGCCCTGACCCGGACGACGAGCAGTACTTC
CASSPDPDDEQYF
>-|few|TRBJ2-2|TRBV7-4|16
TGTGCCAGCAACTTTAACAGGGACTCAAGTACCGGGGAGCTGTTTTTT
CASNFNRDSSTGELFF
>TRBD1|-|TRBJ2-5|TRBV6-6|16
TGTGCCAGCACCCTCTCCGTAACAGGGGGCCTGGAGACCCAGTACTTC
CASTLSVTGGLETQYF
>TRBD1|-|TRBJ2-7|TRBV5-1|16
TGCGCCAGCAGTCCCAGGTTCGGGACAGGGGGTTACGAGCAGTACTTC
CASSPRFGTGGYEQYF
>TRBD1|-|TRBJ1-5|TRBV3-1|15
TGTGCCAACAGCCGAGGACAGGGGGGAAACCAGCCCCAGCATTTT
CANSRGQGGNQPQHF
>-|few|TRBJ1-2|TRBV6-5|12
TGTGCCAGCGCTCGTCTTGGGGATGGCTACACCTTC
CASARLGDGYTF
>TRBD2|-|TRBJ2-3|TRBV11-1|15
TGTGCCAGCAGCCAGGGACTAGCCGGGCCAGATACGCAGTATTTT
CASSQGLAGPDTQYF
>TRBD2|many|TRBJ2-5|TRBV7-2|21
TGTGCCAGCAGCTTAGCTCCTATGGGGTGGGAGCGGGGGGCTTTCCAAGAGACCCAGTACTTC
CASSLAPMGWERGAFQETQYF
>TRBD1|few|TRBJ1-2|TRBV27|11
TGTGCCAGCTCAGGGGGGATTGGCTACACCTTC
CASSGGIGYTF
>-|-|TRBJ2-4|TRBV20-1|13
TGCAGTGCTAGAGATGGAACCAAAAACATTCAGTACTTC
CSARDGTKNIQYF
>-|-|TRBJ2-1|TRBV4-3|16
TGCGCCAGCAGCCAGGATTACATGAGCTCCTACAATGAGCAGTTCTTC
CASSQDYMSSYNEQFF
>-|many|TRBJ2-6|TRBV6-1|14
TGTGCCACCCTTACCCGCTCTGGGGCCAACGTCCTGACTTTC
CATLTRSGANVLTF
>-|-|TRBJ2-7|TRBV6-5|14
TGTGCCAGCAACGTATCACCCATGGGCTACGAGCAGTACTTC
CASNVSPMGYEQYF
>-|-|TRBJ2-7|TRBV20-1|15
TGCAGTGCGAGGGGGGGACGGGGGAATTCCTACGAGCAGTACTTC
CSARGGRGNSYEQYF
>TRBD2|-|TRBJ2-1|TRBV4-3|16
TGCGCCAGCAGCCATAAGAGTGGCGGGGGTGAAAATGAGCAGTTCTTC
CASSHKSGGGENEQFF
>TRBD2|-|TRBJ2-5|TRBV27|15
TGTGCCAGCAGTTTTGGGGGGGGAGGGCAAGAGACCCAGTACTTC
CASSFGGGGQETQYF
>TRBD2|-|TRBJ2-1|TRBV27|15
TGTGCCAGCAGTTTTCAGGGAGGGGTATACAATGAGCAGTTCTTC
CASSFQGGVYNEQFF
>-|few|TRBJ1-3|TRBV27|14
TGTGCCAGCAGACCTTTCGGTTTGGGAGACACCATATATTTT
CASRPFGLGDTIYF
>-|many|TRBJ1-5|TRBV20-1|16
TGCAGTGCTATACCCTCTGGGAGCTCCACTAATCAGCCCCAGCATTTT
CSAIPSGSSTNQPQHF
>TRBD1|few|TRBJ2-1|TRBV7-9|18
TGTGCCAGCAGCACCCTTAGGTGGGACAGGGAGAGGTACAATGAGCAGTTCTTC
CASSTLRWDRERYNEQFF
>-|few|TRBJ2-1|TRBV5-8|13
TGTGCCAGTCCGGGACGGTCTTTAAATGAGCAGTTCTTC
CASPGRSLNEQFF
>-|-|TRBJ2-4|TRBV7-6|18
TGTGCCAGCAGCTCAAACCCCAGGCTACCGGAGGCCAAAAACATTCAGTACTTC
CASSSNPRLPEAKNIQYF
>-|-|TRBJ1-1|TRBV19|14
TGTGCCAGTAGTATAGCAACCGTGAACACTGAAGCTTTCTTT
CASSIATVNTEAFF
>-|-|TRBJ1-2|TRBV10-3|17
TGTGCCATCAGGGGGAGGAAGGAGGCCGGCCCAAACTATGGCTACACCTTC
CAIRGRKEAGPNYGYTF
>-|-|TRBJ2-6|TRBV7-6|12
TGTGCCAGCAGTGCTGGGGCCAACGTCCTGACTTTC
CASSAGANVLTF
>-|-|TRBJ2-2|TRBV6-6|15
TGTGCCAGCAGTGACTGGGGGGCTTACACCGGGGAGCTGTTTTTT
CASSDWGAYTGELFF
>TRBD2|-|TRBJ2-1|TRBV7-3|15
TGTGCCAGCAGCGGAGGACTAGCGGGGGGTAAGGAGCAGTTCTTC
CASSGGLAGGKEQFF
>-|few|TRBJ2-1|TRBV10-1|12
TGCGCCAGCAAAGGAGGTCGCGGTGAGCAGTTCTTC
CASKGGRGEQFF
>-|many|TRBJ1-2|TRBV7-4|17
TGTGCCAGCAGCTTACGGTCTGGGGGCGTCGCGAACTATGGCTACACCTTC
CASSLRSGGVANYGYTF